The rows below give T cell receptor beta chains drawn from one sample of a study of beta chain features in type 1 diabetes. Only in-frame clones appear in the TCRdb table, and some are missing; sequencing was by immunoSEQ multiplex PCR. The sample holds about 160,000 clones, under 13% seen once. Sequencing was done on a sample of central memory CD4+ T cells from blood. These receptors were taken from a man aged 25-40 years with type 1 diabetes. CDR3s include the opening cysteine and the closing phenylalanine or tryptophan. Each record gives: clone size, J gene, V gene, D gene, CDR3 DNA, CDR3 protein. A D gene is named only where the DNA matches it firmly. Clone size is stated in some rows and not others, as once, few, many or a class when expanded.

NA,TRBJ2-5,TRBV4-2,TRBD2,TGTGCCAGCAGCACTAGCGGGAGAGAGACCCAGTACTTC,CASSTSGRETQYF
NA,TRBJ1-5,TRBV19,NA,TGTGCCAGTAGTGACTATAATCAGCCCCAGCATTTT,CASSDYNQPQHF
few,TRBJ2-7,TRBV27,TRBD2,TGTGCCAGCAGTCCCTGGACTAGCCCCAGGATTAACGAGCAGTACTTC,CASSPWTSPRINEQYF
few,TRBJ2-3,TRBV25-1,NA,TGTGCCAGCATTTATGGGCAGCACACAGATACGCAGTATTTT,CASIYGQHTDTQYF
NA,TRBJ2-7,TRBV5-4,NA,TGTGCCACCAGGCCGGGTGGTGGGTCCTACGAGCAGTACTTC,CATRPGGGSYEQYF
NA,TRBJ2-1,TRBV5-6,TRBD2,TGTGCCAGCAGCTTGGGTGGACTAGCCGATGAGCAGTTCTTC,CASSLGGLADEQFF
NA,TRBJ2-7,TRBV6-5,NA,TGTGCCAGCAGTTACACCGTTGTGAGCTCCTACGAGCAGTACTTC,CASSYTVVSSYEQYF
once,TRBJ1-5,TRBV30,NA,TGTGCCTGGAGTGTACAGTGGGGAGAGGGGGATCAGCCCCAGCATTTT,CAWSVQWGEGDQPQHF
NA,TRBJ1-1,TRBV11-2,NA,TGTGCCAGCAGCAAGACAGGAGTAAGGAACACTGAAGCTTTCTTT,CASSKTGVRNTEAFF
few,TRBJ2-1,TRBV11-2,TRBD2,TGTGCCAGCAGCCCGATGACTAGCGGGACCTACAATGAGCAGTTCTTC,CASSPMTSGTYNEQFF
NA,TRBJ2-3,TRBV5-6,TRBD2,TGTGCCAGCAGCTTAGCCCGGACTAGCGACACAGATACGCAGTATTTT,CASSLARTSDTDTQYF
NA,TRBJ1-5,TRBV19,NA,TGTGCCAGTAGTGCAGGATACACTCAGCCCCAGCATTTT,CASSAGYTQPQHF
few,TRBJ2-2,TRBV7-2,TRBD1,TGTGCCAGCAGCGCCGGGACAGGGGCGAACACCGGGGAGCTGTTTTTT,CASSAGTGANTGELFF
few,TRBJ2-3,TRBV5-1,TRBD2,TGCGCCAGCACGCGGGAGGCTAGCGGGAGTTCTACAGATACGCAGTATTTT,CASTREASGSSTDTQYF
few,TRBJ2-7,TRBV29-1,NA,TGCAGCGTTAAGTGGGAGTACGAGCAGTACTTC,CSVKWEYEQYF
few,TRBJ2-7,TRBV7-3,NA,TGTGCCAGCAGCCCTGGCTCTCACGAGCAGTACTTC,CASSPGSHEQYF
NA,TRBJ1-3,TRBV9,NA,TGTGCCAGCAGCGTAAACAGGGCCGGTGGAAACACCATATATTTT,CASSVNRAGGNTIYF
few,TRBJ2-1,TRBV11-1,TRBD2,TGTGCCAGCAGCTCAACTAGCGGGAGCCCGAGTGGCTATGAGCAGTTCTTC,CASSSTSGSPSGYEQFF
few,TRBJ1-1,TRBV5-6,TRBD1,TGTGCCAGCAGCCCTGACAGGGACACTGAAGCTTTCTTT,CASSPDRDTEAFF
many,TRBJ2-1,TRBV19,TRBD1,TGTGCCAGTAGGGAGTCACAGTGGACAGGCACCAGCTCCTACAATGAGCAGTTCTTC,CASRESQWTGTSSYNEQFF
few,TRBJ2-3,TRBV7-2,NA,TGTGCCAGCAGCTACTTAGCGGCTAGCACAGATACGCAGTATTTT,CASSYLAASTDTQYF
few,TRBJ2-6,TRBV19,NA,TGTGCCAGTAGTACCCGACAGTCCGGGGCCAACGTCCTGACTTTC,CASSTRQSGANVLTF
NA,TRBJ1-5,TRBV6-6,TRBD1,TGTGCCAGCAGTGGGATAAGACAGGGCTCGCGCCAGCCCCAGCATTTT,CASSGIRQGSRQPQHF
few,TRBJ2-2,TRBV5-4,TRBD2,TGTGCCAGCAGCTTGGTAGCGGGAGGGCCCGCCGGGGAGCTGTTTTTT,CASSLVAGGPAGELFF
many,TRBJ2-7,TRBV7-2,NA,TGTGCCAGCAGCTTCAGGACAAAAGGGGACGAGCAGTACTTC,CASSFRTKGDEQYF
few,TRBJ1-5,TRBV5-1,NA,TGCGCCAGCAGCTTGCTCGGGGATGAAGCTCCCCAGCATTTT,CASSLLGDEAPQHF
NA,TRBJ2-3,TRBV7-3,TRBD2,TGTGCCAGCTCCCCGTGGACTAGCGCGACAGATACGCAGTATTTT,CASSPWTSATDTQYF
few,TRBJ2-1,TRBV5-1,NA,TGCGCCAGCAGCTTTACCGGAGGAGGGGTCTCTGAAGTTGAGCAGTTCTTC,CASSFTGGGVSEVEQFF
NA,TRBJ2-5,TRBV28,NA,TGTGCCAGCAGTTTGGGCAGCGAGACCCAGTACTTC,CASSLGSETQYF
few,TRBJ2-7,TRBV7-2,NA,TGTGCCAGCAGCTTACGGTACGAGCAGTACTTC,CASSLRYEQYF
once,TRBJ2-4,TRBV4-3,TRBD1,TGCGCCAGCAGCCCGAAGTGGGGGGAAACAGGGGGGAACATTCAGTACTTC,CASSPKWGETGGNIQYF
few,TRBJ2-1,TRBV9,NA,TGTGCCAGCAGCCTAGCCACCAACCGGAGACTCCCCGATGAGCAGTTCTTC,CASSLATNRRLPDEQFF
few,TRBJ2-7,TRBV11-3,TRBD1,TGTGCCAGCAGCTCGTTAGACAGGGGAACTTACGAGCAGTACTTC,CASSSLDRGTYEQYF
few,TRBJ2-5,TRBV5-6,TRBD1,TGTGCCAGCAGCTTGGGATGGACAGGGGAAGAGACCCAGTACTTC,CASSLGWTGEETQYF
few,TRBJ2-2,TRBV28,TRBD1,TGTGCCAGCGGATCAGAGGGGGCGACCGGGGAGCTGTTTTTT,CASGSEGATGELFF
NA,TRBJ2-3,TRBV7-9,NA,TGTGCCAGCCAGAGCACAGATACGCAGTATTTT,CASQSTDTQYF
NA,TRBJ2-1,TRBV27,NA,TGTGCCAGCAGAGACAGGTCCGGCTCCTACAATGAGCAGTTCTTC,CASRDRSGSYNEQFF
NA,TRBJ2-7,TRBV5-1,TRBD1,TGCGCCAGCAGGACCGGGACAGAAGATTACGAGCAGTACTTC,CASRTGTEDYEQYF
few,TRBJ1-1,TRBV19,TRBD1,TGTGCCAGTAGTCCCCAGGGACAGATGAACACTGAAGCTTTCTTT,CASSPQGQMNTEAFF
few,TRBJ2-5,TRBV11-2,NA,TGTGCCAGCAGCTCCACGGACACCCAAGAGACCCAGTACTTC,CASSSTDTQETQYF
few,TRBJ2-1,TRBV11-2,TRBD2,TGTGCCAGCAGCTTAGATGCGGGAGACTGGGTTGAGCAGTTCTTC,CASSLDAGDWVEQFF
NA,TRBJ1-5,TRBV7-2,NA,TGTGCCAGCAGCTTAGGTGCTCGGCAGCCCCAGCATTTT,CASSLGARQPQHF
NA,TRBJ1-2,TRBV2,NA,TGTGCCAGCAGTCCCTCGGGGAGGAACTATGGCTACACCTTC,CASSPSGRNYGYTF
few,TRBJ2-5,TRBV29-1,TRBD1,TGCAGCGTTGTCCTGACAGGGGCAGAGACCCAGTACTTC,CSVVLTGAETQYF
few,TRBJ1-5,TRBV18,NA,TGTGCCAGCTCACCAAGTGAAGCGGGGGCAAGCCAGCCCCAGCATTTT,CASSPSEAGASQPQHF
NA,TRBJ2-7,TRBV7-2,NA,TGTGCCAGCAGCTTAGCCCGCAGGGTCCTCGACGAGCAGTACTTC,CASSLARRVLDEQYF
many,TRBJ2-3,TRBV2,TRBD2,TGTGCCAGCCGACCAGCGGGGCGCACAGATACGCAGTATTTT,CASRPAGRTDTQYF
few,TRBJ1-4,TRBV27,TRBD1,TGTGCCAGCAGTTCCCGCCACAGGGGGACTAATGAAAAACTGTTTTTT,CASSSRHRGTNEKLFF
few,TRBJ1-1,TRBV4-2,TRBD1,TGTGCCAGCAGCCAAGGGGACAGTAACACTGAAGCTTTCTTT,CASSQGDSNTEAFF
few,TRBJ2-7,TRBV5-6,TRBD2,TGTGCCAGCAGCTTACTAGCGGGAGGGCCTGAGCAGTACTTC,CASSLLAGGPEQYF
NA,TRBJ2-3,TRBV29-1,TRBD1,TGCAGCGTTGAACGACAGGGGGCTAGCACAGATACGCAGTATTTT,CSVERQGASTDTQYF
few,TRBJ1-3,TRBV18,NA,TGTGCCAGCTCACCACCGACAGGAAGAAACACCATATATTTT,CASSPPTGRNTIYF
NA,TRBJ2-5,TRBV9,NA,TGTGCCAGCAGCGTTGCCGGGGTTATTAGGGAGACCCAGTACTTC,CASSVAGVIRETQYF
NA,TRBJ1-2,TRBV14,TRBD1,TGTGCCAGCAGCCCTCTTAGGACAGGGGACGGCTACACCTTC,CASSPLRTGDGYTF
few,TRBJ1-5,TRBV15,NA,TGTGCCACCAGCCCCCGAACCACAGGGCAGCCCCAGCATTTT,CATSPRTTGQPQHF
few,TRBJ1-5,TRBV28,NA,TGTGCCAGCAGTGGGACCCAGCGGGAGCAGCCCCAGCATTTT,CASSGTQREQPQHF
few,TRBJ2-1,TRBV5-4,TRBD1,TGTGCCAGCAACCCTAGACAGGGGGCTGGCAATGAGCAGTTCTTC,CASNPRQGAGNEQFF
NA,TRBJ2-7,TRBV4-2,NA,TGTGCCAGCAGCCCCCACGGGGAACGGAGCTACGAGCAGTACTTC,CASSPHGERSYEQYF
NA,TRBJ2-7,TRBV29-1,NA,TGCAGCGTGTACAGGGACTACGAGCAGTACTTC,CSVYRDYEQYF
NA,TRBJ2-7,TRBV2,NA,TGTGCCAGCAGTTCCCGATCGGTGAGCTCCTACGAGCAGTACTTC,CASSSRSVSSYEQYF